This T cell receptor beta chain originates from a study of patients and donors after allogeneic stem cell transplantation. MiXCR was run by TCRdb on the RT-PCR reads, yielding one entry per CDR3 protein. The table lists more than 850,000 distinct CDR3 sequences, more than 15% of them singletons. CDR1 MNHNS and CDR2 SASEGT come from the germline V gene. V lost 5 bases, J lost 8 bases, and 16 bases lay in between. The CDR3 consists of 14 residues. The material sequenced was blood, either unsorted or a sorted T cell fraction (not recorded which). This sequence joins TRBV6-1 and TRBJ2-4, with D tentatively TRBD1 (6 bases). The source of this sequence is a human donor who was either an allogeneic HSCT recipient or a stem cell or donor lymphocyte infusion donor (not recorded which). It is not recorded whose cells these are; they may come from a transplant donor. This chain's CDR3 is CASSLSGARDIQYF. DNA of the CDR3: TGTGCCAGCAGTCTTTCAGGGGCCCGGGACATTCAGTACTTC.